A selection of T cell receptor beta chains follows, all from one sample in a study of cytomegalovirus exposure and HLA in healthy donors. Sequencing used immunoSEQ multiplex PCR; TCRdb keeps in-frame clones, though not all of them. The sample yields around 120,000 clones, over 70% seen once. The sequencing input was PBMCs. These receptors were obtained from a woman in her 50s in good health and CMV-seropositive. The CDR3 runs from the conserved cysteine through the conserved F or W. A D gene is named only where the DNA matches it firmly. A clone size is listed for some rows: how often the clone was seen (once, few, many), or a class if it is expanded.

V gene	J gene	CDR3 length	D gene	clone size	CDR3 DNA	CDR3 protein
TRBV27	TRBJ2-2	15	TRBD2	NA	TGTGCCAGCAGCCGGGGGGGCCAGTTCGCCGGGGAGCTGTTTTTT	CASSRGGQFAGELFF
TRBV27	TRBJ1-5	13	NA	few	TGTGCCAGCAGTTTGAGTCGCAATCAGCCCCAGCATTTT	CASSLSRNQPQHF
TRBV7-2	TRBJ1-2	13	TRBD1	NA	TGTGCCAGCAGCTTCGGACAGGGGGGGGGCTACACCTTC	CASSFGQGGGYTF
TRBV6-6	TRBJ2-6	16	TRBD1	few	TGTGCCAGCAGTCAGGGACAGGGGGCTGGGGCCAACGTCCTGACTTTC	CASSQGQGAGANVLTF
TRBV6-1	TRBJ2-7	12	TRBD1	NA	TGTGCCAGCGATGGGGACAGCTACGAGCAGTACTTC	CASDGDSYEQYF
TRBV6-1	TRBJ1-5	16	TRBD1	NA	TGTGCCAGCAGTGAAGTCGGACAGGGGGTCAATCAGCCCCAGCATTTT	CASSEVGQGVNQPQHF
TRBV5-1	TRBJ2-1	16	TRBD2	few	TGCGCCAGCAGCTTGGGGGGACTAGCGGGATACAATGAGCAGTTCTTC	CASSLGGLAGYNEQFF
TRBV30	TRBJ2-3	15	NA	NA	TGTGCCTGGAGTGTAGGGCGGGATAACACAGATACGCAGTATTTT	CAWSVGRDNTDTQYF
TRBV30	TRBJ1-5	14	TRBD1	NA	TGTGCCTGGAGCTCGGACAGGCCTTATCAGCCCCAGCATTTT	CAWSSDRPYQPQHF
TRBV5-8	TRBJ1-2	15	NA	NA	TGTGCCAGCAGCTTGGCCCTTGGCAGGAACTATGGCTACACCTTC	CASSLALGRNYGYTF
TRBV4-2	TRBJ1-5	16	TRBD1	NA	TGTGCCAGCAGCCACTACGGGACAGGGGACAATCAGCCCCAGCATTTT	CASSHYGTGDNQPQHF
TRBV6-1	TRBJ2-5	14	NA	NA	TGTGCCAGCGGAGGGCGGAGTCAGCAAGAGACCCAGTACTTC	CASGGRSQQETQYF
TRBV28	TRBJ2-7	12	TRBD2	NA	TGTGCCAGCACCCCGGGGGGGCGGCTCCCGTACTTC	CASTPGGRLPYF
TRBV28	TRBJ1-4	16	TRBD1	few	TGTGCCAGCAGAGGACAGGGAGGGACAACTAATGAAAAACTGTTTTTT	CASRGQGGTTNEKLFF
TRBV6-1	TRBJ1-2	15	NA	NA	TGTGCCAGCAGTGAAGCAGCCGGGGGAATCTATGGCTACACCTTC	CASSEAAGGIYGYTF
TRBV7-8	TRBJ2-7	16	TRBD2	NA	TGTGCCAGCAGCGCCCAAGCAGCGGGAGCCAACTACGAGCAGTACTTC	CASSAQAAGANYEQYF
TRBV4-1	TRBJ2-3	17	TRBD1	few	TGCGCCAGCAGCCAAGATGACACAGGGGGCGCCGCAGATACGCAGTATTTT	CASSQDDTGGAADTQYF
TRBV5-8	TRBJ2-1	14	NA	NA	TGTGCCAGCAGCAAAAGGGGTTTCAACAATGAGCAGTTCTTC	CASSKRGFNNEQFF
TRBV27	TRBJ2-3	16	NA	NA	TGTGCCAGCAGTCCCTATTCGGTAGCCCAGTCAGATACGCAGTATTTT	CASSPYSVAQSDTQYF
TRBV7-3	TRBJ1-1	15	NA	NA	TGTGCCAGCAGCTTAAGGACAACCGAAAACACTGAAGCTTTCTTT	CASSLRTTENTEAFF
TRBV11-1	TRBJ2-1	16	NA	few	TGTGCCAGCAGCCCTTCGTGGGCCTCTTCCTACAATGAGCAGTTCTTC	CASSPSWASSYNEQFF
TRBV5-4	TRBJ1-2	14	TRBD1	NA	TGTGCCAGCAGCTCAGACAGGGGTCTGTATGGCTACACCTTC	CASSSDRGLYGYTF
TRBV7-2	TRBJ2-5	15	TRBD1	NA	TGTGCCAGCAGCTTAGACAGGGGGACTGGTGAGACCCAGTACTTC	CASSLDRGTGETQYF
TRBV27	TRBJ1-1	13	NA	NA	TGTGCCAGCAGCCGAGGGATGGGTTTTGAAGCTTTCTTT	CASSRGMGFEAFF
TRBV5-1	TRBJ1-1	15	NA	NA	TGCGCCAGCAGCTCGACCGCCGACAGGAACACTGAAGCTTTCTTT	CASSSTADRNTEAFF
TRBV27	TRBJ2-7	14	TRBD2	NA	TGTGCCAGCAGTATAGGACTAGTATCCGGCGAGCAGTACTTC	CASSIGLVSGEQYF
TRBV11-2	TRBJ1-2	14	TRBD1	NA	TGTGCCAGCAGCCTCTCGACAGGGAACTATGGCTACACCTTC	CASSLSTGNYGYTF
TRBV2	TRBJ1-1	14	NA	few	TGTGCCAGCAGCACTACCCCGGGGGACACTGAAGCTTTCTTT	CASSTTPGDTEAFF
TRBV10-3	TRBJ2-5	16	TRBD2	NA	TGTGCCATCAGTGAGCGGACTAGCGAACTGAAAGAGACCCAGTACTTC	CAISERTSELKETQYF
TRBV7-2	TRBJ2-1	12	TRBD2	NA	TGTGCCAGCAGCGAGGGGACTAGCTCTCAGTTCTTC	CASSEGTSSQFF
TRBV28	TRBJ1-4	15	NA	NA	TGTGCCAGCCGCCTAGGTGGGGGGGCTGAAGAAAAACTGTTTTTT	CASRLGGGAEEKLFF
TRBV5-1	TRBJ1-3	14	NA	NA	TGCGCCAGCAGCCTTCAAAGCTCCGGAAACACCATATATTTT	CASSLQSSGNTIYF
TRBV29-1	TRBJ2-1	11	NA	NA	TGCAGCGTTGACAGGGGCAATGAGCAGTTCTTC	CSVDRGNEQFF
TRBV2	TRBJ2-5	18	TRBD2	NA	TGTGCCAGCACCCCGGGACTAGCGGGGGGCCAAACCAGGGAGACCCAGTACTTC	CASTPGLAGGQTRETQYF
TRBV19	TRBJ2-5	14	NA	NA	TGTGCCAGTACCAGGGATGGTCGGGAGGAGACCCAGTACTTC	CASTRDGREETQYF
TRBV27	TRBJ1-6	16	TRBD1	NA	TGTGCCAGCAGTATAACAGGGGTGGCCATATATTCACCCCTCCACTTT	CASSITGVAIYSPLHF
TRBV5-6	TRBJ1-1	15	NA	NA	TGTGCCAGCAGCTTGAGGGCAGGGTGGGACACTGAAGCTTTCTTT	CASSLRAGWDTEAFF
TRBV7-6	TRBJ2-1	16	TRBD1	NA	TGTGCCAGCAGCTTAGGGACAGGATCTTCCTACAATGAGCAGTTCTTC	CASSLGTGSSYNEQFF
TRBV4-3	TRBJ1-3	13	NA	NA	TGCGCCAGCAGCCAAGGATCACAGGACACCATATATTTT	CASSQGSQDTIYF
TRBV29-1	TRBJ2-1	12	NA	NA	TGCAGCGTTGAATTACTAAACAATGAGCAGTTCTTC	CSVELLNNEQFF
TRBV10-3	TRBJ1-5	13	NA	NA	TGTGCCATCAGTGCAGAGGATGGTGTGCCCCAGCATTTT	CAISAEDGVPQHF
TRBV7-2	TRBJ2-5	12	NA	NA	TGTGCCAGCAGCTCTTATTTGGAGACCCAGTACTTC	CASSSYLETQYF
TRBV7-2	TRBJ1-2	13	NA	NA	TGTGCCAGCAGTCAAAATCAGGGGTATGGCTACACCTTC	CASSQNQGYGYTF
TRBV29-1	TRBJ1-1	10	NA	NA	TGCAGCGCCCGGGACACTGAAGCTTTCTTT	CSARDTEAFF
TRBV7-9	TRBJ2-7	15	NA	NA	TGTGCCAGCAGCTCCCAAACAGGATTCCCCAGGGAGCAGTACTTC	CASSSQTGFPREQYF
TRBV7-9	TRBJ2-7	14	NA	few	TGTGCCAGCAGCTTAGCAGCAAGCACCTACGAGCAGTACTTC	CASSLAASTYEQYF
TRBV10-3	TRBJ1-5	16	TRBD1	NA	TGTGCCATCAGTAGCCGGGACAGGGGGTTGAATCAGCCCCAGCATTTT	CAISSRDRGLNQPQHF